This is a list of T cell receptor beta chains from one sample in a study of cytomegalovirus exposure and HLA in healthy donors. Sequencing was performed with immunoSEQ multiplex PCR; in TCRdb, only in-frame clones are kept and a portion is missing. Listed are more than 30,000 clones; 7% to 9.5% falls within the top ten. Specimen: PBMCs. The receptors here all came from a man aged 35 to 55 in good health and CMV-seropositive. Both conserved end residues are trimmed from each CDR3. Each record gives: J gene, V gene, CDR3 protein.

TRBJ1-1,TRBV10-3,ATTRGARGDEAF
TRBJ2-7,TRBV30,AWSDPSGGYEQY
TRBJ2-7,TRBV5-1,ASSLTSGLAGVGYEQY
TRBJ2-7,TRBV11-2,ASSIAGTSLYEQY
TRBJ2-1,TRBV6-1,ASSDPRGNEQF
TRBJ2-7,TRBV6-5,ASSRDSPYEQY
TRBJ2-3,TRBV19,ASSTQGQGPDTQY
TRBJ2-1,TRBV6-5,ASSYSFAAGDEQF
TRBJ2-7,TRBV5-6,ASSLTGRGPYEQY
TRBJ1-4,TRBV9,ASSPAQGAGEKLF
TRBJ2-1,TRBV7-9,ASSLVGSRGPYNEQF
-,TRBV6-1,ASSDTGYEQY
TRBJ2-3,TRBV5-1,ASSLHGTSSY
TRBJ1-6,TRBV6-1,ASSSRENSPLH
TRBJ1-4,TRBV6-1,ASSGRRGATNEKLF
TRBJ1-1,TRBV5-1,ASSLEAVSTEAF